Listed below are T cell receptor beta chains from one sample, sequenced in a study of vaccination and CD4 T cells after COVID-19. In TCRdb, the PCR reads were re-called with MiXCR into one record per CDR3 protein. The sample carries 20,000 to 30,000 distinct CDR3 sequences, roughly 45% recorded once. What these receptors recognize is not known. Sequencing was performed on CD4+ T cells from blood, cultured in vitro. Receptor source: a human donor who had recovered from COVID-19. The CDR3 runs from the conserved cysteine through the conserved F or W. The D gene is left open where the match is weak. Not all rows give a size; the values are once, few, many and, for expanded clones, a class.

J gene: TRBJ1-2
clone size: few
D gene: .
V gene: TRBV10-1
CDR3 protein: CASSPRRVDGYTF
CDR3 DNA: TGCGCCAGCAGCCCCAGGAGGGTGGATGGCTACACCTTC

J gene: TRBJ2-3
clone size: .
D gene: TRBD2
V gene: TRBV6-1
CDR3 protein: CASPSASGGFTQYF
CDR3 DNA: TGTGCCAGCCCCTCAGCTAGCGGGGGGTTTACGCAGTATTTT

J gene: TRBJ1-2
clone size: .
D gene: .
V gene: TRBV28
CDR3 protein: CASTSLWAGNVYGYTF
CDR3 DNA: TGTGCCAGCACTTCTTTGTGGGCGGGGAACGTCTATGGCTACACCTTC

J gene: TRBJ2-7
clone size: .
D gene: TRBD2
V gene: TRBV2
CDR3 protein: CASSEGNAGLQYF
CDR3 DNA: TGTGCCAGCAGTGAAGGCAATGCGGGACTACAGTACTTC

J gene: TRBJ2-7
clone size: .
D gene: .
V gene: TRBV12-3/TRBV12-4
CDR3 protein: CASSFSRMSFYEQYF
CDR3 DNA: TGTGCCAGCAGTTTCTCCCGGATGAGTTTCTACGAGCAGTACTTC

J gene: TRBJ1-2
clone size: few
D gene: .
V gene: TRBV27
CDR3 protein: CASTPRRGQYGYTF
CDR3 DNA: TGTGCCAGCACCCCTCGCAGGGGACAATATGGCTACACCTTC

J gene: TRBJ2-1
clone size: once
D gene: .
V gene: TRBV10-2
CDR3 protein: CASSVAFNEQFF
CDR3 DNA: TGCGCCAGCAGTGTGGCGTTCAATGAGCAGTTCTTC

J gene: TRBJ1-6
clone size: few
D gene: TRBD1
V gene: TRBV6-2/TRBV6-3
CDR3 protein: CASSFTAGQVNSPLHF
CDR3 DNA: TGTGCCAGCAGTTTTACGGCGGGACAGGTTAATTCACCCCTCCACTTT

J gene: TRBJ2-3
clone size: .
D gene: .
V gene: TRBV7-3
CDR3 protein: CASSLGGGGTDTQYF
CDR3 DNA: TGTGCCAGCAGCTTAGGGGGCGGGGGCACAGATACGCAGTATTTT

J gene: TRBJ1-1
clone size: few
D gene: .
V gene: TRBV19
CDR3 protein: CASSLQEDTEAFF
CDR3 DNA: TGTGCCAGTAGTCTACAGGAAGACACTGAAGCTTTCTTT

J gene: TRBJ2-1
clone size: .
D gene: .
V gene: TRBV7-3
CDR3 protein: CASSSQGRAEQFF
CDR3 DNA: TGTGCCAGCAGCTCCCAGGGTCGGGCTGAGCAGTTCTTC

J gene: TRBJ2-3
clone size: .
D gene: .
V gene: TRBV5-4
CDR3 protein: CASSRTDTQYF
CDR3 DNA: TGTGCCAGCAGTAGAACAGATACGCAGTATTTT

J gene: TRBJ2-3
clone size: .
D gene: .
V gene: TRBV7-6
CDR3 protein: CASSPGPSTDTQYF
CDR3 DNA: TGTGCTAGCAGCCCCGGCCCTAGCACAGATACGCAGTATTTT

J gene: TRBJ1-2
clone size: few
D gene: .
V gene: TRBV7-2
CDR3 protein: CASTNTLNYGYTF
CDR3 DNA: TGTGCCAGCACCAACACCCTTAACTATGGCTACACCTTC

J gene: TRBJ2-7
clone size: .
D gene: TRBD1
V gene: TRBV5-1
CDR3 protein: CASSLGGRRDSPEDEQYF
CDR3 DNA: TGCGCCAGCAGCTTGGGGGGGAGAAGGGACAGCCCGGAGGACGAGCAGTACTTC

J gene: TRBJ2-1
clone size: few
D gene: .
V gene: TRBV11-3
CDR3 protein: CASTRDPSPNEQFF
CDR3 DNA: TGTGCCAGCACACGGGATCCAAGCCCTAATGAGCAGTTCTTC

J gene: TRBJ2-7
clone size: .
D gene: .
V gene: TRBV20-1
CDR3 protein: CSAQRPRGSYEQYF
CDR3 DNA: TGCAGTGCCCAGAGGCCCCGGGGTTCCTACGAGCAGTACTTC

J gene: TRBJ2-7
clone size: few
D gene: .
V gene: TRBV4-1
CDR3 protein: CASSPKFTGSVDYEQYF
CDR3 DNA: TGCGCCAGCAGCCCCAAATTTACAGGGTCCGTGGACTACGAGCAGTACTTC

J gene: TRBJ2-3
clone size: .
D gene: TRBD2
V gene: TRBV15
CDR3 protein: CATSRAGGADTQYF
CDR3 DNA: TGTGCCACCAGCAGAGCGGGGGGTGCAGATACGCAGTATTTT

J gene: TRBJ2-1
clone size: .
D gene: .
V gene: TRBV27
CDR3 protein: CASSSKPGNSYNEQFF
CDR3 DNA: TGTGCCAGCAGTTCGAAGCCGGGAAACTCCTACAATGAGCAGTTCTTC

J gene: TRBJ1-2
clone size: .
D gene: TRBD1
V gene: TRBV29-1
CDR3 protein: CSVRQDRDVGYTF
CDR3 DNA: TGCAGCGTTCGGCAGGACAGGGATGTTGGCTACACCTTC

J gene: TRBJ1-5
clone size: .
D gene: .
V gene: TRBV5-4
CDR3 protein: CASSLEGANQPQHF
CDR3 DNA: TGTGCCAGCAGCTTGGAAGGGGCGAATCAGCCCCAGCATTTT

J gene: TRBJ2-2
clone size: few
D gene: .
V gene: TRBV20-1
CDR3 protein: CSAYRNTGELFF
CDR3 DNA: TGCAGTGCCTACAGGAACACCGGGGAGCTGTTTTTT

J gene: TRBJ1-5
clone size: few
D gene: .
V gene: TRBV20-1
CDR3 protein: CSAGGGNSNQPQHF
CDR3 DNA: TGCAGTGCCGGTGGAGGTAATAGCAATCAGCCCCAGCATTTT

J gene: TRBJ2-1
clone size: .
D gene: .
V gene: TRBV24-1
CDR3 protein: CATLGTYNEQFF
CDR3 DNA: TGTGCCACGCTCGGGACCTACAATGAGCAGTTCTTC

J gene: TRBJ2-2
clone size: few
D gene: TRBD1
V gene: TRBV20-1
CDR3 protein: CSARAGQGATGELFF
CDR3 DNA: TGCAGTGCTAGAGCCGGACAGGGGGCCACCGGGGAGCTGTTTTTT

J gene: TRBJ1-6
clone size: .
D gene: TRBD1
V gene: TRBV28
CDR3 protein: CASSPYRQGDSPLHF
CDR3 DNA: TGTGCCAGCAGTCCTTACCGACAGGGGGATTCACCCCTCCACTTT

J gene: TRBJ1-5
clone size: medium-sized
D gene: TRBD1
V gene: TRBV19
CDR3 protein: CASSHGTGGNQPQHF
CDR3 DNA: TGTGCCAGTAGTCACGGGACAGGGGGCAATCAGCCCCAGCATTTT

J gene: TRBJ1-5
clone size: .
D gene: .
V gene: TRBV28
CDR3 protein: CASSFSGGSGQPQHF
CDR3 DNA: TGTGCCAGCAGTTTCTCTGGAGGGTCGGGTCAGCCCCAGCATTTT

J gene: TRBJ1-1
clone size: .
D gene: TRBD1
V gene: TRBV11-2
CDR3 protein: CASSSRQGSEAFF
CDR3 DNA: TGTGCCAGCAGCTCGAGACAGGGTTCTGAAGCTTTCTTT

J gene: TRBJ2-5
clone size: few
D gene: .
V gene: TRBV7-2
CDR3 protein: CASSLEWEETQYF
CDR3 DNA: TGTGCCAGCAGCTTAGAATGGGAAGAGACCCAGTACTTC

J gene: TRBJ2-5
clone size: few
D gene: TRBD2
V gene: TRBV7-2
CDR3 protein: CASSPRRGRSGIGETQYF
CDR3 DNA: TGTGCCAGCAGCCCGCGGCGGGGACGTAGCGGGATAGGAGAGACCCAGTACTTC

J gene: TRBJ2-1
clone size: .
D gene: TRBD2
V gene: TRBV19
CDR3 protein: CASGPGLAGGDEQFF
CDR3 DNA: TGTGCCAGTGGGCCGGGACTAGCGGGAGGGGATGAGCAGTTCTTC

J gene: TRBJ2-7
clone size: .
D gene: TRBD2
V gene: TRBV5-5
CDR3 protein: CASSLGTSGSYEQYF
CDR3 DNA: TGTGCCAGCAGCCTAGGGACTAGCGGATCCTACGAGCAGTACTTC

J gene: TRBJ2-7
clone size: .
D gene: .
V gene: TRBV19
CDR3 protein: CASSIDREYEQYF
CDR3 DNA: TGTGCCAGTAGTATAGATCGAGAATACGAGCAGTACTTC